A single sample gave rise to the 21 T cell receptor beta chains below, sequenced in a study of T cells expressing NK-cell markers. After re-calling the 5' RACE reads, TCRdb lists one entry per CDR3 protein, DNA absent. Found here are almost 450,000 distinct CDR3 sequences; the top ten clones hold roughly 7.2%. Sequenced material: blood T cells: a sorted CD56 or NKG2C T cell subset, CD4+ or CD8+ T cells, or bulk PBMC T cells (not recorded which). Source of these receptors: a woman aged 18 to 75 in good health.

This CDR3 is CSARDPAEGGTEAFF. This sequence joins TRBV20-1 and TRBJ1-1; TCRdb's assignment of TRBD1 cannot be checked, as there is no DNA. The CDR3 spans 15 residues. Germline assignment: CDR1 DFQATT and CDR2 SNEGSKA (reference sequence).

This chain connects TRBV6-1 to TRBJ1-3; TCRdb names TRBD1, which stays unverified in the absence of DNA. Per the germline V gene, CDR1 is MNHNS and CDR2 is SASEGT. The CDR3 totals 18 residues. CDR3: CASSEAGTAHHSGNTIYF.

The chain carries TRBV28 and TRBJ2-7; with no DNA, the TCRdb D assignment of TRBD2 cannot be verified. Germline V gives CDR1 MDHEN, CDR2 SYDVKM. The CDR3 sequence is 11 residues long. CDR3 residues: CASLGGGEQYF.

The J gene is TRBJ2-5, the V gene TRBV7-9; the D call of TRBD1 rests on TCRdb alone, since no DNA is present to check it. This CDR3 region has 15 residues. CDR1 is SEHNR and CDR2 is FQNEAQ in the germline V gene (reference sequence). CDR3 protein: CASSLVPSTGETQYF.

This chain links TRBV28 with TRBJ1-1; TCRdb calls TRBD1, which cannot be checked without DNA. This CDR3 spans 14 amino acids. The V gene's germline CDR1 is MDHEN and CDR2 SYDVKM. The CDR3 sequence: CASRPRQGFAEAFF.

CDR3 sequence reads: CASSLRGEDIQYF. The V call is TRBV12-3 or TRBV12-4, the J call TRBJ2-4; without DNA, the TCRdb call of TRBD1 cannot be checked. The length of the CDR3 is 13 residues.

The chain links TRBV27 to TRBJ1-1; as DNA is missing, the TRBD1 call by TCRdb cannot be tested. The length of the CDR3 is 14 residues. CDR1 and CDR2 from the germline V gene are MNHEY and SMNVEV (reference sequence). CDR3 in amino acids: CASSFAGSYTEAFF.

The rearrangement links TRBV10-2 to TRBJ2-2. The CDR3 length is 13 residues. Germline CDR1 WSHSY, CDR2 SAAADI. CDR3 amino acids: CASREAYTGELFF.

This chain links TRBV20-1 with TRBJ2-2. This CDR3 comprises 16 residues. The germline CDR1 and CDR2 sequences are DFQATT and SNEGSKA (reference sequence). CDR3 in amino acids: CSARGFEWSNTGELFF.

This chain links TRBV9 with TRBJ2-7. The V gene's germline CDR1 is SGDLS and CDR2 YYNGEE. This CDR3 has 14 residues. Here the CDR3 reads CASSVGSGSYEQYF.

CDR3 protein: CASSRQLGGDYGYTF. The rearrangement links TRBV4-3 to TRBJ1-2; TCRdb's assignment of TRBD1 cannot be checked, as there is no DNA. The CDR3 loop spans 15 amino acids. Germline assignment: CDR1 LGHNA and CDR2 YSLEER.

The chain combines TRBV29-1 with TRBJ2-7; TCRdb selects TRBD2, and the lack of DNA leaves this call unchecked. The V gene's germline CDR1 is SQVTM and CDR2 ANQGSEA. This CDR3 is built from 15 residues. The CDR3 sequence: CSVEAEGSGRREQYF.

The gene calls are TRBV7-3 and TRBJ2-1; TCRdb gives TRBD2 as the D gene, but with no DNA this cannot be confirmed. This CDR3 is 14 amino acids long. Germline V gene lookup returns CDR1 SGHTA and CDR2 FQGTGA. The chain's CDR3 is CASSLRTSNNEQFF.

The rearrangement uses TRBV12-5 and TRBJ2-3; the TCRdb D gene call, TRBD2, has no DNA to confirm it. The CDR3 is 15 amino acids. Germline assignment: CDR1 LGHNT and CDR2 FRNRAP. The CDR3 loop reads CASAPLGLALDTQYF. Using reference TRBV12-5 and TRBJ2-3 for the parts outside the CDR3, the full variable domain is DARVTQTPRHKVTEMGQEVTMRCQPILGHNTVFWYRQTMMQGLELLAYFRNRAPLDDSGMPKDRFSAEMPDATLATLKIQPSEPRDSAVYFCASAPLGLALDTQYFGPGTRLTVL.

The rearrangement uses TRBV6-1 and TRBJ2-2. From germline, CDR1 is MNHNS and CDR2 SASEGT. CDR3 length equals 18 residues. CDR3 residues: CASSDSFSRTRDTGELFF.

This chain joins TRBV30 and TRBJ2-5; TCRdb's D call, TRBD2, is unchecked because there is no DNA. Germline V gene lookup returns CDR1 GTSNPN and CDR2 SVGIG (reference sequence). CDR3 size: 13 residues. CDR3 amino acids: CAWSSGRAETQYF.

V is TRBV27 and J is TRBJ1-1; TCRdb gives TRBD1 as the D gene, but with no DNA this cannot be confirmed. Germline V gene sequence: CDR1 MNHEY, CDR2 SMNVEV (reference sequence). The CDR3 is made up of 14 amino acids. The CDR3 loop reads CASSTGQGSTEAFF.

The V gene is TRBV6-1, the J gene TRBJ1-1. Germline V CDR1 and CDR2: MNHNS, SASEGT. The CDR3 length is 16 residues. The CDR3 is CASSEKVLGRNTEAFF.

The V and J genes are TRBV7-8 and TRBJ2-7; TCRdb proposes TRBD1, but this gene call is untestable without DNA. Germline loops: CDR1 SGHVS, CDR2 FQNEAQ. The CDR3 contains 17 residues. The CDR3 region is CASSLDPRGTGAGEQYF.

This chain connects TRBV5-1 to TRBJ2-5; TCRdb designates TRBD2, a call that cannot be tested without DNA. This CDR3 has 16 residues. Germline CDR1 and CDR2: SGHRS and YFSETQ. The CDR3 reads CASSVQVAGGPETQYF.

The chain links TRBV21-1 to TRBJ1-6; TCRdb picks TRBD1, but there is no DNA to check that call. TRBV21-1 is given as a pseudogene. The CDR3 runs 21 residues. The CDR3 region is CASSKKSSPPGTGGYNSPLHF.